These 7 T cell receptor beta chains originate from one sample sequenced in a study of radiotherapy plus CTLA-4 blockade in lung cancer. The method was immunoSEQ multiplex PCR; TCRdb's version includes in-frame clones alone and lacks a portion of them. The table records 75,000 to 100,000 clones, 88% of them present only once. The material sequenced was peripheral blood, taken from a patient treated with radiotherapy plus ipilimumab. Receptors originate from a human donor with non-small cell lung cancer that progressed on radiotherapy plus ipilimumab.

The chain recombines TRBV9 with TRBJ2-2; D is undetermined. The germline CDR1 and CDR2 sequences are SGDLS and YYNGEE. Trimming took off 4 bases at V and 8 bases at J, with 9 bases between the two ends. The CDR3 extends over 12 amino acids. CDR3 bases: TGTGCCAGCAGCCCTTACATGGGGGAGCTGTTTTTT. Residues: CASSPYMGELFF.

This chain uses TRBV6-5 with TRBJ2-1; possibly TRBD2 for D (5 bases). V lost 4 bases, J lost 4 bases, and 17 bases lay in between. In germline, CDR1 is MNHEY, CDR2 SVGAGI. The CDR3 length is 16 residues. CDR3 sequence reads: CASSSPSGTGYNEQFF. The CDR3 DNA is TGTGCCAGCAGTTCCCCAAGCGGAACGGGGTACAATGAGCAGTTCTTC.

The chain links TRBV7-6 to TRBJ1-2, with D unresolved. Looked up from germline, CDR1 is SGHVS and CDR2 is FNYEAQ. This CDR3 has 14 amino acids. Trimming stripped 5 bases from V and 8 bases from J, with 18 bases between. The CDR3: CASSPSPAGRGYTF. CDR3 coding DNA: TGTGCCAGCAGCCCGAGCCCAGCCGGCCGGGGCTACACCTTC.

J is TRBJ2-1 and V is TRBV6-6, with D perhaps TRBD2 (5 bases). The ends were cut back, 7 bases at V and 5 bases at J, with 18 bases in the middle. Germline V gene lookup returns CDR1 MNHNY and CDR2 SVGAGI (reference sequence). There are 15 residues in the CDR3. CDR3 in amino acids: CASTPGTKFNNEQFF. As DNA, the CDR3 is TGTGCCAGCACCCCGGGAACAAAGTTTAACAATGAGCAGTTCTTC.

The V call is TRBV20-1, the J call TRBJ1-3; D not certain. CDR1 DFQATT and CDR2 SNEGSKA come from the germline V gene (reference sequence). V was shortened by 5 bases and J by 4 bases, with 6 bases between the two germline ends. The CDR3 consists of 11 residues. The CDR3 spells CSAPSGNTIYF. Here the CDR3 DNA reads TGCAGTGCTCCCTCCGGAAACACCATATATTTT.

J is TRBJ1-1 and V is TRBV30, with D possibly being TRBD1 (5 bases). The V gene's germline CDR1 is GTSNPN and CDR2 SVGIG (reference sequence). The length of the CDR3 is 13 residues. Between the trimmed V and J ends, which lost 1 base and 5 bases, there was a span of 11 bases. This chain's CDR3 is CAWSEGDGTEAFF. DNA for the CDR3: TGTGCCTGGAGTGAAGGGGATGGGACTGAAGCTTTCTTT.

This clone was counted a few times. The chain employs TRBV6-6 and TRBJ2-7; 7 nucleotides line up with TRBD2. With 6 bases clipped from V and 2 bases from J, the junction kept 4 bases outside the gene matches. CDR3 length: 13 residues. Germline V CDR1 and CDR2: MNHNY, SVGAGI (reference sequence). The CDR3 region is CASSLGLAYEQYF. Written as DNA, the CDR3 is TGTGCCAGCAGCCTTGGACTAGCCTACGAGCAGTACTTC.